This T cell receptor (beta chain) was recorded in a study of vaccination and CD4 T cells after COVID-19. Turning to the study itself: Blood was drawn a median around 66 days post second dose, range 14 to 241.

Germline loops: CDR1 LGHDT, CDR2 YNNKEL (reference sequence). Trimming removed 2 bases from V and 9 bases from J; junction bases left unmatched: 13. The CDR3 is made up of 17 amino acids. Cultured CD4+ T cell DNA was sequenced using the Oncomine TCR Beta short-read assay. A single record per CDR3 protein comes from TCRdb applying MiXCR to the PCR reads. The sample lists around 15,000 distinct CDR3 sequences, around 61% seen once, with roughly a tenth in the top ten. Regarding treatment: approximately 11-day PBMC culture with coronavirus spike peptide pools or control peptides (ViraFEST assay). A remark on this clonotype: Its specificity is unknown.

J is TRBJ2-1 and V is TRBV3-1; 10 bases line up with TRBD2. The sequenced sample was CD4+ T cells from blood, cultured in vitro. This clonotype originated in a human donor who had recovered from COVID-19. The CDR3 loop is CASSQSLGLAGDAEQFF. The CDR3 coding sequence is TGTGCCAGCAGCCAATCGTTAGGGCTAGCGGGAGACGCTGAGCAGTTCTTC.